This T cell receptor beta chain is drawn from a study of technical replicates of blood from several donors. Sequencing was performed with immunoSEQ multiplex PCR; in TCRdb, only in-frame clones are kept and a portion is missing. The table includes about 89,000 clones, 90% to 95% detected once. The CDR3 extends over 15 amino acids. V shed 4 bases and J shed 3 bases, with 17 bases lying between them. Germline values: CDR1 SGHRS, CDR2 YFSETQ. This clone showed up just a few times. The sequenced sample consisted of T cells isolated from PBMCs. The chain couples TRBV5-1 to TRBJ2-7, with a possible D match to TRBD1 (7 bases). This clonotype originated in a human donor in good health. Here the CDR3 reads CASSPSTGRNYEQYF. In nucleotides, the CDR3 is TGCGCCAGCAGCCCATCGACAGGGAGGAACTACGAGCAGTACTTC.